This TCR beta chain was captured in a study of human CD8 memory T cell subsets. CDR1 SGHTA and CDR2 FQGTGA come from the germline V gene. The CDR3 is 18 amino acids. UMI-labeled 5' RACE was the method by which TCR beta libraries were made. TCRdb re-called the 5' RACE reads and gives one entry per CDR3 protein, without DNA. The table for this sample gives 9,500 to 15,000 distinct CDR3 sequences. Healthy donors' buffy coats yielded the PBMC. The sequence was collected from a human donor in good health. This chain uses TRBV7-3 with TRBJ2-1; TCRdb's D gene call, TRBD2, goes unchecked for lack of DNA. Sequencing was carried out using CD8+ T cells from PBMCs. The CDR3: CASSPGLAGGLSYNEQFF.